This entry lists 14 T cell receptor beta chains sequenced from one sample in a study of shared clonotypes between healthy human individuals. Some clones are missing from TCRdb's copy, which holds only in-frame ones; the method was immunoSEQ multiplex PCR. The sample includes around 83,000 clones, 50% to 70% seen only once; the top ten take approximately 56%. Sequencing was carried out using memory CD8+ T cells sorted from blood. Subset reported: CD45RO+ cells pooled with CCR7-negative TemRA cells. The receptors originated from a man aged 30 to 45 in good health.

The genes are TRBV29-1 and TRBJ1-2, with TRBD1 matching over 12 bases. Germline V CDR1 and CDR2: SQVTM, ANQGSEA. The CDR3 contains 14 residues. V lost 6 bases, J lost 3 bases, and 5 bases stayed unmatched. The CDR3 here is CSVGDRGLDYGYTF. The CDR3 DNA follows: TGCAGCGTGGGGGACAGGGGGCTCGACTATGGCTACACCTTC. Looking up the rest from reference TRBV29-1 and TRBJ1-2 gives the full variable domain: SAVISQKPSRDICQRGTSLTIQCQVDSQVTMMFWYRQQPGQSLTLIATANQGSEATYESGFVIDKFPISRPNLTFSTLTVSNMSPEDSSIYLCSVGDRGLDYGYTFGSGTRLTVV.

This clone appeared a single time. V is TRBV27 and J is TRBJ2-1; 9 bases are a match to TRBD1. Germline assignment: CDR1 MNHEY and CDR2 SMNVEV (reference sequence). Trimming at V came to 8 bases and at J to 5 bases, leaving 7 bases not matched to a gene. The CDR3 covers 14 residues. The CDR3 coding sequence is TGTGCCAGCGCCCCGGGACAGGGCCACAATGAGCAGTTCTTC. Its protein is CASAPGQGHNEQFF.

The chain joins TRBV4-1 to TRBJ2-7; D is undetermined. Trimming took 2 bases from V and 0 from J, leaving 8 bases between them. Germline-derived CDR1 and CDR2 are MGHRA and YSYEKL. The CDR3 is 14 residues long. CDR3 residues: CASSQSPSSYEQYF. The CDR3 DNA follows: TGCGCCAGCAGCCAAAGCCCTAGCTCCTACGAGCAGTACTTC.

This clone was seen only a few times. J is TRBJ2-1 and V is TRBV6-4, with 10 bases lining up with TRBD2. CDR1 is MRHNA, CDR2 SNTAGT, per germline. There are 14 residues in the CDR3. The junction had 4 bases not matched to a gene; V was cut back by 3 bases and J by 8 bases. CDR3 residues: CASSEASGSDEQFF. The CDR3, as DNA: TGTGCCAGCAGTGAGGCTAGCGGGAGTGATGAGCAGTTCTTC.

The chain joins TRBV18 to TRBJ2-3; TRBD2 matches at 14 bases. The CDR3 is 16 amino acids. The J segment lost 8 bases and the V segment lost 3 bases, leaving 7 bases of the junction unmatched. Germline V CDR1 and CDR2: KGHSH, LQKENI. In DNA, the CDR3 is TGTGCCAGCTCACCGACGGGACTAGCGGGAGTCCGTACGCAGTATTTT. Translation: CASSPTGLAGVRTQYF.

This chain uses TRBV5-1 with TRBJ2-2; 8 positions agree with TRBD1. Germline CDR1 is SGHRS and CDR2 is YFSETQ. V trimming: 4 bases; J trimming: 3 bases; junction bases outside the gene matches: 2. This CDR3 has 14 residues. The CDR3 protein is CASSTGQDTGELFF. The CDR3 DNA reads TGCGCCAGCAGCACGGGACAGGACACCGGGGAGCTGTTTTTT.

The chain combines TRBV7-9 with TRBJ2-6; possible D gene TRBD2, 5 bases. Germline V gene sequence: CDR1 SEHNR, CDR2 FQNEAQ (reference sequence). The CDR3 totals 16 residues. The V end was cut by 9 bases, the J end by 0 bases, with 15 bases between. CDR3 residues: CARLEDGLSGANVLTF. As DNA, the CDR3 is TGTGCCAGGTTGGAGGACGGTCTCTCTGGGGCCAACGTCCTGACTTTC.

The genes are TRBV27 and TRBJ1-1; D gene uncertain. Germline V CDR1 and CDR2: MNHEY, SMNVEV (reference sequence). V was clipped by 4 bases and J by 2 bases, with 11 bases between them. CDR3 size: 14 residues. CDR3 sequence: CASSSSAVNTEAFF. CDR3 DNA: TGTGCCAGCAGTTCGTCTGCAGTCAACACTGAAGCTTTCTTT.

DNA for the CDR3: TGTGCCACCGCTCGACAGACCTACGAGCAGTACTTC. Its translation is CATARQTYEQYF. The chain combines TRBV28 with TRBJ2-7; TRBD1 might be the D (5 bases). This CDR3 has 12 amino acids. CDR1 and CDR2 from the germline V gene are MDHEN and SYDVKM. V was trimmed by 10 bases and J by 2 bases, leaving 12 bases between them. The complete variable domain, with remaining parts taken from reference TRBV28 and TRBJ2-7, reads DVKVTQSSRYLVKRTGEKVFLECVQDMDHENMFWYRQDPGLGLRLIYFSYDVKMKEKGDIPEGYSVSREKKERFSLILESASTNQTSMYLCATARQTYEQYFGPGTRLTVT.

The chain is built from TRBV5-1 and TRBJ2-1; 11 nucleotides align to TRBD2. The CDR3 is 15 amino acids. The germline V gene has CDR1 SGHRS and CDR2 YFSETQ. V was clipped by 0 bases and J by 8 bases; unmatched bases: 4. The CDR3 here is CASSLELAGVYEQFF. The CDR3 DNA follows: TGCGCCAGCAGCTTGGAACTAGCGGGAGTATATGAGCAGTTCTTC.

This clone was seen a handful of times. The chain carries TRBV6-5 and TRBJ2-1; TRBD1 agrees at 7 bases. Germline-derived CDR1 and CDR2 are MNHEY and SVGAGI. The CDR3 consists of 15 residues. The junction had 10 bases not matched to a gene; V was cut back by 5 bases and J by 6 bases. The CDR3 sequence is CASSITGAMGNEQFF. The CDR3 DNA is TGTGCCAGCAGTATAACAGGGGCTATGGGCAATGAGCAGTTCTTC.

This clone was seen a handful of times. This CDR3 reads CASSFPAGGGADTQYF. CDR3 bases: TGTGCCAGCAGTTTTCCAGCGGGAGGAGGGGCAGATACGCAGTATTTT. The J gene is TRBJ2-3, the V gene TRBV28; 9 nucleotides agree with TRBD2. V lost 3 bases to trimming and J lost 4 bases; unmatched junction nucleotides: 8. The V gene's germline CDR1 is MDHEN and CDR2 SYDVKM. There are 16 residues in the CDR3. Variable domain in full (rest from reference TRBV28 and TRBJ2-3): DVKVTQSSRYLVKRTGEKVFLECVQDMDHENMFWYRQDPGLGLRLIYFSYDVKMKEKGDIPEGYSVSREKKERFSLILESASTNQTSMYLCASSFPAGGGADTQYFGPGTRLTVL.

The rearrangement uses TRBV27 and TRBJ2-7, with 10 positions matching TRBD2. V gave up 10 bases and J gave up 5 bases; unmatched junction bases: 11. This CDR3 is 14 amino acids long. CDR1 is MNHEY, CDR2 SMNVEV, per germline (reference sequence). Here the CDR3 DNA reads TGTGCCACCGCCCTAGCGGGAGCTGGCAACGAGCAGTACTTC. Amino acids: CATALAGAGNEQYF.

This chain uses TRBV11-3 with TRBJ2-3; perhaps TRBD2 as D (5 bases). Germline V gives CDR1 SGHNT, CDR2 YENEEA. With 5 bases removed from V and 10 bases from J, the gap between germline ends came to 16 bases. The CDR3 is 13 residues long. The CDR3 nucleotides are TGTGCCAGCAGCCCGACCCCTCGGGGAGCGCAGTATTTT. Residues: CASSPTPRGAQYF.